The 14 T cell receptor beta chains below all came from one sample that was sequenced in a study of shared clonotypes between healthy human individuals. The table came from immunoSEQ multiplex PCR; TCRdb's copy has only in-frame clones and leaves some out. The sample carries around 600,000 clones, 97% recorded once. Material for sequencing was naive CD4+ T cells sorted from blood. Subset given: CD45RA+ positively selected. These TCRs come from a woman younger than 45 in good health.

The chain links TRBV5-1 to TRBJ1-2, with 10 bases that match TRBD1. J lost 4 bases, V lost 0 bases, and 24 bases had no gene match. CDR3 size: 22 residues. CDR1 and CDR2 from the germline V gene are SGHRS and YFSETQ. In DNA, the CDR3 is TGCGCCAGCAGCTTGGCGACTTATTCAATCCGGGACAGGGGCGGCTTAGGCTATGGCTACACCTTC. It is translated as CASSLATYSIRDRGGLGYGYTF.

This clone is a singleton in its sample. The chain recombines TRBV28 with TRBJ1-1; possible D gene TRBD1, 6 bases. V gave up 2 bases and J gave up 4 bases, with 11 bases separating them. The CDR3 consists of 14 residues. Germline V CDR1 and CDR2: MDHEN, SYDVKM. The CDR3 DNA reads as TGTGCCAGCAGTTTACCAGGGGTTGTCACTGAAGCTTTCTTT. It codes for CASSLPGVVTEAFF.

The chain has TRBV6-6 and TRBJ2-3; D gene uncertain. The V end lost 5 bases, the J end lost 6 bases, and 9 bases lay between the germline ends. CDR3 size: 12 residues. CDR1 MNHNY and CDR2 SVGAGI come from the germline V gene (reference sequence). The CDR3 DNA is TGTGCCAGCAGTGGCTTAGGGGATACGCAGTATTTT. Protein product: CASSGLGDTQYF.

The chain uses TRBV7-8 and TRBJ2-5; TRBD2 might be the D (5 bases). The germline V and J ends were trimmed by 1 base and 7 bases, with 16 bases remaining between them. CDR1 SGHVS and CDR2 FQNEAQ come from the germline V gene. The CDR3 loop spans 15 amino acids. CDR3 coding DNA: TGTGCCAGCAGCTTAGAGTTAGCCCGGGCGGGGACCCAGTACTTC. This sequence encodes CASSLELARAGTQYF.

The CDR3 spells CASSFGTQGRETQYF. CDR3 coding DNA: TGTGCCAGCAGCTTCGGGACCCAGGGGCGGGAGACCCAGTACTTC. The gene calls are TRBV7-9 and TRBJ2-5; D is possibly TRBD1 (6 bases). CDR3 length: 15 residues. Trimming cost V 3 bases and J 5 bases, with 16 bases left between them. Germline lookup yields CDR1 SEHNR and CDR2 FQNEAQ (reference sequence).

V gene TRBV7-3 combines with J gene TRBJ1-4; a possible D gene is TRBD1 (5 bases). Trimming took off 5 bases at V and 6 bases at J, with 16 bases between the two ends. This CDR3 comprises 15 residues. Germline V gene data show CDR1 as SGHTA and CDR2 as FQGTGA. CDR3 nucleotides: TGTGCCAGCAGCCCAACAGGAAGTTCGGATGAAAAACTGTTTTTT. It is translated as CASSPTGSSDEKLFF.

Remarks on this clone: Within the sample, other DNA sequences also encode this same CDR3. CDR3 bases: TGTGCCAGCAGCTCTGGACAGGTGACCGGGGAGCTGTTTTTT. As protein: CASSSGQVTGELFF. The J gene is TRBJ2-2, the V gene TRBV28; 7 positions match TRBD1. With V trimmed by 6 bases and J by 5 bases, 6 bases remained unmatched. This CDR3 contains 14 residues. The germline V gene has CDR1 MDHEN and CDR2 SYDVKM.

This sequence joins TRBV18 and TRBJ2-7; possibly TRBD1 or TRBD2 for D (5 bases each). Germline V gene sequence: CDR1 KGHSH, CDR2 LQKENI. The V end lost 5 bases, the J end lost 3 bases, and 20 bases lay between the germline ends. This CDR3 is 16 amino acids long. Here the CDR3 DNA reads TGTGCCAGCTCATCACGGGCTTCCGGGGCGAACTACGAGCAGTACTTC. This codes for CASSSRASGANYEQYF.

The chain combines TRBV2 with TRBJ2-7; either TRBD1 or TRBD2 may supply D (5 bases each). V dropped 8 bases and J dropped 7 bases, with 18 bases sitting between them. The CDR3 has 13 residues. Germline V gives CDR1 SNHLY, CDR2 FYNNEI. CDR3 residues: CASGRQYAEEQYF. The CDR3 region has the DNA TGTGCCAGCGGGAGACAGTACGCGGAGGAGCAGTACTTC.

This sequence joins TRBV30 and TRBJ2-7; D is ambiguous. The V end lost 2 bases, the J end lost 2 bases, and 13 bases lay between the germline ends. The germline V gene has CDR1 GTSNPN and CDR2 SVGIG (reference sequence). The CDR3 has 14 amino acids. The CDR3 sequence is CAWSRRVPPYEQYF. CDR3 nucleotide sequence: TGTGCCTGGAGTAGGCGAGTGCCTCCCTACGAGCAGTACTTC.

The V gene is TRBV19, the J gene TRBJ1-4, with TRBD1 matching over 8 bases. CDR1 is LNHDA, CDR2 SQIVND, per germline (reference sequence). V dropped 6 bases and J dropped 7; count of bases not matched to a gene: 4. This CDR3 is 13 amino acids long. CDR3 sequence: CASRDRESEKLFF. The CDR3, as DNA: TGTGCCAGTAGGGACAGGGAGAGTGAAAAACTGTTTTTT.

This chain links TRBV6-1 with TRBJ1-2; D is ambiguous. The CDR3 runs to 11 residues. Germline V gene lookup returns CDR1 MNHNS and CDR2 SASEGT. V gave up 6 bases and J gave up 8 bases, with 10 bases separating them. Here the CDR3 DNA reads TGTGCCAGCAGCTGGGCAGAAGGCTACACCTTC. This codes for CASSWAEGYTF.

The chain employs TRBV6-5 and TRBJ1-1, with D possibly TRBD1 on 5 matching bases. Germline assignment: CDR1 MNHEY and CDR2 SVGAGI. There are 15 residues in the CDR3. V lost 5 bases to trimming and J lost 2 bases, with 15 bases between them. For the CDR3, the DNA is TGTGCCAGCAGTATGGTCTGGGGCATTAACACTGAAGCTTTCTTT. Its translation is CASSMVWGINTEAFF.

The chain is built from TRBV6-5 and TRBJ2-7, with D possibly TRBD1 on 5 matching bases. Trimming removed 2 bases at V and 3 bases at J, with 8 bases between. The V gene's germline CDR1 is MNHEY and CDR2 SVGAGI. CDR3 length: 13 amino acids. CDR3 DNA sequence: TGTGCCAGCAGTTACCAGGACAACTACGAGCAGTACTTC. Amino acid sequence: CASSYQDNYEQYF.